This TCR beta chain was documented in a study of CD8+ T cells in alopecia areata. Study as a whole: Patients in the study were on tofacitinib for 6 to 18 months, then off it for 6 months. The study's findings and limits: Having one nonresponder leaves uncertain how baseline CD8+ expansion relates to response. Among the cells sequenced in scalp samples are also the resident alphabeta T cells of normal skin.

As the sequencing template, cDNA was produced by extracting RNA and reverse transcribing it. Method: immunoSEQ multiplex PCR; TCRdb's copy keeps in-frame clones and lacks some. In the table there are 90,000 to 120,000 clones, around 83% of which are singletons. Regarding this clone: The antigen is undetermined.

CDR1 is SGHNT, CDR2 YYREEE, per germline (reference sequence). There are 14 residues in the CDR3. V trimming: 5 bases; J trimming: 5 bases; junction bases outside the gene matches: 5. The sample's treatment: oral pan-JAK inhibitor, 5-10 mg twice daily. This material consisted of CD8+ T cells sorted from blood, taken at week 24, from a patient treated with tofacitinib. The TCR sequence derives from a human donor with alopecia areata. This chain connects TRBV5-4 to TRBJ2-7, with 12 bases lining up with TRBD1. In DNA, the CDR3 is TGTGCCAGCAGGCCGGGACAGGGGGCCAACGAGCAGTACTTC. Translation: CASRPGQGANEQYF.